A single sample gave rise to the 11 T cell receptor beta chains below, sequenced in a study of T cells in Graves' hyperthyroidism and ophthalmopathy. TCR beta CDR3 regions were amplified from RNA. The HTBI primer set was used in a first-round RT-PCR of the TCR CDR3. Each CDR3 protein is one row after TCRdb ran MiXCR on the multiplex PCR reads. The data contain about 160,000 distinct CDR3 sequences, over 7.5% of them singletons. Sequencing was performed on blood. These receptors came from a woman under 30 with Graves' hyperthyroidism that later progressed to Graves' ophthalmopathy.

This clonotype was seen at least ten times. The V call is TRBV30, the J call TRBJ2-7; 8 nucleotides agree with TRBD1. V was clipped by 2 bases and J by 2 bases; unmatched bases: 5. Germline V gene data show CDR1 as GTSNPN and CDR2 as SVGIG (reference sequence). The CDR3 is 14 amino acids. This chain's CDR3 is CAWSLGQGTYEQYF. CDR3 nucleotides: TGTGCCTGGAGTCTTGGACAGGGCACCTACGAGCAGTACTTC.

This clonotype occurred many times. The rearrangement joins TRBV2 to TRBJ2-3; 13 bases fit TRBD2. The J segment lost 4 bases and the V segment lost 7 bases, leaving 8 bases of the junction unmatched. Per the germline V gene, CDR1 is SNHLY and CDR2 is FYNNEI. The CDR3 sequence is 16 residues long. CDR3 protein: CASKPGLAGRSDTQYF. Here the CDR3 DNA reads TGTGCCAGCAAGCCGGGACTAGCGGGAAGATCAGATACGCAGTATTTT.

This clonotype has at least ten counts. The chain joins TRBV20-1 to TRBJ2-5; the match to TRBD2 covers 9 bases. The junction had 1 base not matched to a gene; V was cut back by 4 bases and J by 7 bases. Germline V gene lookup returns CDR1 DFQATT and CDR2 SNEGSKA (reference sequence). The CDR3 is 11 residues long. CDR3 sequence reads: CSATAGGTQYF. The CDR3 DNA reads TGCAGTGCTACAGCGGGAGGGACCCAGTACTTC.

This clonotype was found many times. The chain recombines TRBV5-8 with TRBJ1-2; no clear D. Trimming pared 5 bases from V and 4 bases from J, leaving 12 bases between. Germline V gene sequence: CDR1 SGHTS, CDR2 YDEGEE. CDR3 length: 13 residues. The CDR3 region is CASSQYLFYGYTF. CDR3 in DNA: TGTGCCAGCAGTCAATACCTCTTCTATGGCTACACCTTC.

This clonotype was detected ten times or more. V is TRBV15 and J is TRBJ1-2; 7 bases line up with TRBD1. Per germline, CDR1 LNHNV and CDR2 YYDKDF (reference sequence). V was clipped by 2 bases and J by 4 bases; unmatched bases: 4. This CDR3 has 14 residues. CDR3 in DNA: TGTGCCACCAGCAGAAACCGGGACAGCTATGGCTACACCTTC. It translates to CATSRNRDSYGYTF.

The rearrangement uses TRBV28 and TRBJ1-5; D is unresolved. The CDR3 is made up of 13 amino acids. The ends were cut back, 7 bases at V and 1 base at J, with 8 bases in the middle. Looked up from germline, CDR1 is MDHEN and CDR2 is SYDVKM. The chain's CDR3 is CASISASNQPQHF. The CDR3 DNA sequence: TGTGCCAGCATAAGCGCGAGCAATCAGCCCCAGCATTTT.

This sequence joins TRBV19 and TRBJ1-2, with D unclear. Germline V gives CDR1 LNHDA, CDR2 SQIVND (reference sequence). Trimming cost V 5 bases and J 3 bases, with 4 bases left between them. The CDR3 spans 11 residues. CDR3 protein: CASSQYYGYTF. The DNA of the CDR3 is TGTGCCAGTAGTCAGTACTATGGCTACACCTTC.

The table lists this clonotype with many counts. The chain employs TRBV11-3 and TRBJ2-5; no clear D. The ends were cut back, 1 base at V and 5 bases at J, with 8 bases in the middle. Looked up from germline, CDR1 is SGHNT and CDR2 is YENEEA. This CDR3 contains 13 residues. The DNA for the CDR3 is TGTGCCAGCAGCTTAGGGCCAGATGAGACCCAGTACTTC. It yields the protein CASSLGPDETQYF.

This clonotype was seen only a few times. The gene calls are TRBV6-1 and TRBJ2-1, with TRBD2 identical over 7 bases. Germline V lookup: CDR1 MNHNS, CDR2 SASEGT. With V trimmed by 6 bases and J by 2 bases, 1 base remained unmatched. The length of the CDR3 is 13 residues. CDR3 DNA sequence: TGTGCCAGCAGCGGGGGGACCTACAATGAGCAGTTCTTC. Protein sequence: CASSGGTYNEQFF.

This clonotype was picked up many times. The chain carries TRBV6-1 and TRBJ2-1; TRBD2 matches at 12 bases. The germline V gene encodes CDR1 MNHNS and CDR2 SASEGT. With 5 bases clipped from V and 5 bases from J, the junction kept 7 bases outside the gene matches. CDR3 length equals 16 residues. The chain's CDR3 is CASSSAGLAGHNEQFF. CDR3 DNA: TGTGCCAGCAGTTCAGCTGGACTAGCGGGACACAATGAGCAGTTCTTC.

Of note for this clonotype: One end of the junction varies from germline; a read error may be responsible. This chain's CDR3 is CASTGGGSSYVQYF. The CDR3 DNA follows: TGTGCCAGCACCGGGGGGGGGAGCTCCTACGTGCAGTACTTC. The genes are TRBV7-9 and TRBJ2-7; 8 bases align to TRBD2. Per germline, CDR1 SEHNR and CDR2 FQNEAQ (reference sequence). CDR3 length: 14 residues.